What follows describes a single T cell receptor beta chain. This entry comes from a study of cytomegalovirus exposure and HLA in healthy donors. As for the study in general: Early release data held about 92 million unique TCRs from HLA-typed donors.

PCR primers comprised 60 Vbeta and 13 Jbeta primers. Study processing details: A follow-up analysis tallied around 80 million unique TCR beta chains, 9 million to 11 million shared. Method: immunoSEQ multiplex PCR; TCRdb's copy keeps in-frame clones and lacks some. V, J and clone size reflect that table, while D and trimming were determined from the DNA. The sample carries 81,000 or so clones, under 80% recorded once. The sample taken for sequencing was PBMCs. This TCR came from a man in his 60s in good health and CMV-seronegative.

CDR3 sequence: CATSEGGQGAQRGYTF. The CDR3 DNA follows: TGTGCCACCAGCGAAGGGGGACAGGGGGCGCAAAGGGGCTACACCTTC. The chain combines TRBV15 with TRBJ1-2; 12 bases agree with TRBD1. The germline V gene has CDR1 LNHNV and CDR2 YYDKDF (reference sequence). Trimming cost V 5 bases and J 8 bases; bases outside gene matches: 12. CDR3 length: 16 residues.